This entry lists 11 T cell receptor beta chains sequenced from one sample in a study of cytomegalovirus exposure and HLA in healthy donors. Amplification used 60 Vbeta primers and 13 Jbeta primers. Data came from immunoSEQ multiplex PCR; TCRdb stores just in-frame clones and leaves some out. This repertoire shows 60,000 to 85,000 clones, under 80% found once; its top ten account for 4.9%. Specimen: PBMCs. All receptors come from a man aged 55 to 70 in good health and CMV-seropositive.

This clone was picked up a small number of times. The genes are TRBV6-5 and TRBJ2-1, with no clear D. Trimming removed 0 bases at V and 5 bases at J, with 5 bases between. CDR3 size: 13 residues. Germline loops: CDR1 MNHEY, CDR2 SVGAGI. CDR3 coding DNA: TGTGCCAGCAGTTACTCGAGGCACAATGAGCAGTTCTTC. This encodes CASSYSRHNEQFF.

The chain employs TRBV29-1 and TRBJ2-1; the D gene is possibly TRBD1 (6 bases). Per germline, CDR1 SQVTM and CDR2 ANQGSEA. Trimming stripped 4 bases from V and 7 bases from J, with 20 bases between. This CDR3 spans 15 amino acids. The CDR3: CSVVGAGVPRNEQFF. The CDR3 DNA reads TGCAGCGTTGTAGGGGCAGGGGTCCCTCGGAATGAGCAGTTCTTC.

The chain recombines TRBV7-3 with TRBJ1-1; TRBD1 aligns across 8 bases. Trimming took 5 bases from V and 3 from J; bases not matched to a gene: 2. The CDR3 totals 13 residues. The germline V gene has CDR1 SGHTA and CDR2 FQGTGA. CDR3 sequence: CASSTQGDTEAFF. Written as DNA, the CDR3 is TGTGCCAGCAGCACACAGGGGGACACTGAAGCTTTCTTT.

V is TRBV6-5 and J is TRBJ2-7, with unresolved D. Germline-derived CDR1 and CDR2 are MNHEY and SVGAGI. V was trimmed by 5 bases and J by 5 bases, leaving 10 bases between them. This CDR3 spans 12 amino acids. The CDR3 DNA follows: TGTGCCAGCAGTACGGTTCTCCACGAGCAGTACTTC. Translated, it gives CASSTVLHEQYF.

This chain uses TRBV5-1 with TRBJ2-7; the match to TRBD2 covers 8 bases. Germline V lookup: CDR1 SGHRS, CDR2 YFSETQ. This CDR3 is 14 amino acids long. V shed 4 bases and J 3 bases; nucleotides not matched to a gene: 6. The CDR3 reads CASSPMAGGYEQYF. The CDR3 region has the DNA TGCGCCAGCAGCCCCATGGCGGGAGGCTACGAGCAGTACTTC.

CDR3 sequence (DNA): TGTGCCAGCAGTGAAGGGACTAGCGGGGACTTAGATACGCAGTATTTT. Its translation: CASSEGTSGDLDTQYF. V usage is TRBV2 and J usage is TRBJ2-3, with TRBD2 matching 12 bases. Losses at the gene ends were 1 base for V and 5 bases for J; bases not matched to a gene: 4. The CDR3 contains 16 residues. Germline V gives CDR1 SNHLY, CDR2 FYNNEI.

This rearrangement joins TRBV11-2 to TRBJ2-1, with 9 bases fitting TRBD1. Per germline, CDR1 SGHAT and CDR2 FQNNGV. The V and J ends lost 2 bases and 3 bases, in that order; junction bases with no gene match: 11. This CDR3 region has 18 residues. CDR3 coding DNA: TGTGCCAGCAGCTTAAGGGCAATAAAGACAGGGGGCTACAATGAGCAGTTCTTC. Encoded protein: CASSLRAIKTGGYNEQFF.

The chain carries TRBV19 and TRBJ2-2; TRBD1 might be the D (6 bases). From germline, CDR1 is LNHDA and CDR2 SQIVND (reference sequence). The CDR3 loop spans 20 amino acids. Trimming pared 2 bases from V and 0 bases from J, leaving 22 bases between. CDR3 amino acids: CASSIFPGQRPTSNTGELFF. Written as DNA, the CDR3 is TGTGCCAGTAGTATATTCCCCGGACAGCGTCCTACATCGAACACCGGGGAGCTGTTTTTT.

This rearrangement joins TRBV5-8 to TRBJ2-5; the D is unclear. The CDR3 runs to 17 residues. Looked up from germline, CDR1 is SGHTS and CDR2 is YDEGEE. V lost 1 base, J lost 2 bases, and 18 bases lay in between. CDR3 loop: CASSLIGGRGHQETQYF. CDR3 bases: TGTGCCAGCAGCTTGATAGGTGGTAGAGGTCATCAAGAGACCCAGTACTTC. Full variable domain (missing parts from reference TRBV5-8 and TRBJ2-5): EAGVTQSPTHLIKTRGQQATLRCSPISGHTSVYWYQQALGLGLQFLLWYDEGEERNRGNFPPRFSGRQFPNYSSELNVNALELEDSALYLCASSLIGGRGHQETQYFGPGTRLLVL.

The rearrangement joins TRBV18 to TRBJ2-3; 11 nucleotides agree with TRBD1. CDR1 KGHSH and CDR2 LQKENI come from the germline V gene. The CDR3 is 17 residues long. The V gene end was trimmed by 1 base and the J gene end by 3 bases; junction bases not matched to a gene: 6. DNA for the CDR3: TGTGCCAGCTCACCACAGGGTCGGGACAGGGGGACAGATACGCAGTATTTT. The encoded protein is CASSPQGRDRGTDTQYF.

The V gene is TRBV11-2, the J gene TRBJ1-1, with D perhaps TRBD1 (6 bases). The V end was cut by 6 bases, the J end by 0 bases, with 17 bases between. This CDR3 has 16 residues. Germline values: CDR1 SGHAT, CDR2 FQNNGV. The CDR3 protein is CASRTWGGRMNTEAFF. CDR3 sequence (DNA): TGTGCCAGCAGGACGTGGGGGGGCAGGATGAACACTGAAGCTTTCTTT.